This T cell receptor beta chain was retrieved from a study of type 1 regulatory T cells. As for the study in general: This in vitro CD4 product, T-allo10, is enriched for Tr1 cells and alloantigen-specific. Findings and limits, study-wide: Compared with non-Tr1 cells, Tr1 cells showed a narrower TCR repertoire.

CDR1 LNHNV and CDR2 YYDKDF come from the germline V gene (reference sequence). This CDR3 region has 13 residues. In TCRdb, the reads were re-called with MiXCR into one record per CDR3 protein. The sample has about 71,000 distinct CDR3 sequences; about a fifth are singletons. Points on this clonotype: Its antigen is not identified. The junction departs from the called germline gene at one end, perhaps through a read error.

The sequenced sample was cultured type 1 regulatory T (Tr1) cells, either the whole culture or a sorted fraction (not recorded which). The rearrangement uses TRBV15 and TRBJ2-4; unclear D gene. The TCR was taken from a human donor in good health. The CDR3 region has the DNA TGTGCCACCGGCAGAGAGGAGCGCGAAAGGGAGTACTTC. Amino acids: CATGREEREREYF.